The T cell receptor beta chain under discussion was sequenced for a study of T-cell memory formation after mild COVID-19. A single record per CDR3 protein comes from TCRdb applying MiXCR to the 5' RACE reads. The sample lists around 250,000 distinct CDR3 sequences; less than 20% were seen once. This clonotype was recorded a few times. This receptor was taken from an adult woman who had mild COVID-19 (a few samples of this study predate the infection). Cell type and time point are not known. Sequencing was performed on PBMCs or a T cell subset sorted from them (not recorded which).

CDR3 loop: CASSLDGTTGETQYF. Here the CDR3 DNA reads TGTGCCAGCAGTTTAGACGGCACTACGGGGGAGACCCAGTACTTC. V usage is TRBV12-3 or TRBV12-4 and J usage is TRBJ2-5, with a tentative D call TRBD2 (5 bases). Trimming took off 1 base at V and 5 bases at J, with 14 bases between the two ends. The CDR3 is 15 amino acids.